This T cell receptor (beta chain) was identified during a study of regulatory T cells in long-lasting Graves disease. Germline V gives CDR1 SGHRS, CDR2 YFSETQ. Trimming cost V 5 bases and J 2 bases, with 19 bases left between them. The CDR3 covers 16 residues. Turning to this clonotype: Its specificity is not known.

The time point: persistent/refractory GD, antithyroid drugs over 5 years with positive TRAb. Extracted PBMC RNA gave rise to the TCR library. In Xi'an, China, an endocrinology department was the source of patients. Libraries of TCR beta came from iRepertoire HTBI primers plus Arm-PCR of CDR3 regions. TCRdb analysed the multiplex PCR reads with MiXCR anew, one entry per CDR3 protein. The sample consists of roughly 490,000 distinct CDR3 sequences, about 20% of them appearing once. Study results and limitations: Among samples with persistent disease, TRBV28, TRBJ1-2 and TRBJ2-5 were favored. A reduction in accuracy may have resulted from the small sample size. It was peripheral blood alone, not thyroid tissue, that was studied.

The clonotype was recovered from a female donor with Graves disease. The J gene is TRBJ1-1, the V gene TRBV5-1; possible D gene TRBD1, 5 bases. The material was peripheral blood mononuclear cells (PBMCs), obtained when the disease was refractory, from a patient treated with antithyroid drugs. The CDR3 reads CASRRTGDSLNTEAFF. The DNA of the CDR3 is TGCGCCAGCAGGCGAACCGGAGACAGCCTAAACACTGAAGCTTTCTTT.